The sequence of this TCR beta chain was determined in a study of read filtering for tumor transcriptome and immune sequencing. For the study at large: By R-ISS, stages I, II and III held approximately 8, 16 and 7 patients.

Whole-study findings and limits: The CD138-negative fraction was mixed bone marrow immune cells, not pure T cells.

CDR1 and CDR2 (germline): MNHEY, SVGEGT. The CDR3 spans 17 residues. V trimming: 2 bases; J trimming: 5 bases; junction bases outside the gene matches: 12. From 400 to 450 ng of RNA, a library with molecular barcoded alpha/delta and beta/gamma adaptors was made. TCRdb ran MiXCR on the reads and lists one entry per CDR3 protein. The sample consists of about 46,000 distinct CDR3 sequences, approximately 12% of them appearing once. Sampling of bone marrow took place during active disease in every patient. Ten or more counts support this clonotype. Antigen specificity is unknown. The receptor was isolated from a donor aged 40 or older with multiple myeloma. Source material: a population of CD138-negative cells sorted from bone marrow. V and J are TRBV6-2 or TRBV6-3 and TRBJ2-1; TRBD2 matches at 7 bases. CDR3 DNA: TGTGCCAGCAGTTACAGGCTGCAGGCTAGCGGAAACAATGAGCAGTTCTTC. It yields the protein CASSYRLQASGNNEQFF.